The clone carrying this T cell receptor beta chain has ten or more counts. What it recognizes is unknown. This entry belongs to a study of T cells in Graves' hyperthyroidism and ophthalmopathy. Study-wide points: Most thyroid clonotypes that were expanded above 0.001 also turned up in blood.

Trimming at V came to 3 bases and at J to 6 bases, leaving 10 bases not matched to a gene. The germline V gene has CDR1 PRHDT and CDR2 FYEKMQ (reference sequence). CDR3 length: 15 residues. Amplified regions were TCR beta CDR3 sequences from RNA transcripts. Carried out on the TCR CDR3, a first-round RT-PCR used the HTBI primer set. MiXCR was run by TCRdb on the multiplex PCR reads, yielding one entry per CDR3 protein. The sample contains around 440,000 distinct CDR3 sequences, more than 15% of which appear only once. The clonotype was recovered from a woman aged 18-29 years with Graves' hyperthyroidism. Specimen: blood. The chain employs TRBV13 and TRBJ1-2; 7 nucleotides align to TRBD1. The CDR3 DNA reads as TGTGCCAGCAGCTTTTACGCCGGGACAGCTGATGGCTACACCTTC. Its translation is CASSFYAGTADGYTF.